The clone carrying this T cell receptor beta chain was picked up many times. The antigen is undetermined. This sample is part of a study of T cell clonality in common variable immunodeficiency. Study observations and caveats: In common variable immunodeficiency, TCR beta chains reportedly carried fewer deletions and N-nucleotide insertions.

Data came from immunoSEQ multiplex PCR; TCRdb stores just in-frame clones and leaves some out. The sample shows 25,000 to 30,000 clones, none of them appearing just once. The TCR comes from a human donor with common variable immunodeficiency. Material for sequencing was peripheral blood mononuclear cells.

The part of the CDR3 DNA that was read is TGTGCCAGCAGCTTAGCGAACAGAGGAGAGACC. Translated: CASSLANRGET. The complete CDR3 sequence is CASSLANRGETQYF. The chain employs TRBV7-2 and TRBJ2-5; D remains ambiguous. The read falls 3 residues short of the CDR3 end, and the missing part is taken from the germline J gene. CDR3 length: 14 residues. The ends were cut back, 0 bases at V and 4 bases at J, with 9 bases in the middle. Germline-derived CDR1 and CDR2 are SGHTA and FQGNSA. The entire variable domain, with the rest obtained from reference TRBV7-2 and TRBJ2-5, is as follows: GAGVSQSPSNKVTEKGKDVELRCDPISGHTALYWYRQSLGQGLEFLIYFQGNSAPDKSGLPSDRFSAERTGGSVSTLTIQRTQQEDSAVYLCASSLANRGETQYFGPGTRLLVL.